Here is one T cell receptor (beta chain) with its context. Trimming removed 5 bases at V and 1 base at J, with 11 bases between. Germline assignment: CDR1 MNHEY and CDR2 SVGAGI. The CDR3 consists of 14 residues. The sample is drawn from a study of T cell changes during pregnancy in multiple sclerosis. Clones were read by immunoSEQ multiplex PCR, and TCRdb kept only the in-frame ones, dropping some. The table records about 92,000 clones, roughly 92% of them present only once. V and J are TRBV6-5 and TRBJ1-1; D perhaps matches TRBD1 (6 bases). This sequence was found in a female donor with multiple sclerosis, enrolled in a pregnancy study. Sequenced here: peripheral blood, sampled in the first trimester of pregnancy. CDR3 coding DNA: TGTGCCAGCAGTGGGGAGGGGGGGAACACTGAAGCTTTCTTT. It translates to CASSGEGGNTEAFF.